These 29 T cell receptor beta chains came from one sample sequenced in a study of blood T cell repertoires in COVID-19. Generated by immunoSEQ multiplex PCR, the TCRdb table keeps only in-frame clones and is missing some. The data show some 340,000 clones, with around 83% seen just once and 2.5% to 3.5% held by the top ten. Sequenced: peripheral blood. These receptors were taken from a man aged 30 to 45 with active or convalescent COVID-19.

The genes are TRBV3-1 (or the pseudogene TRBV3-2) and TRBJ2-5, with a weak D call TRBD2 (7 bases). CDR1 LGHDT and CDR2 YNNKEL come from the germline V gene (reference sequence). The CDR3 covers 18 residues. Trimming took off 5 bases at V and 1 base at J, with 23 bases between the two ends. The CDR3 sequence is CASSSLPGGGGGQETQYF. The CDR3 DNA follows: TGTGCCAGCAGCTCCTTGCCAGGAGGGGGAGGGGGCCAAGAGACCCAGTACTTC.

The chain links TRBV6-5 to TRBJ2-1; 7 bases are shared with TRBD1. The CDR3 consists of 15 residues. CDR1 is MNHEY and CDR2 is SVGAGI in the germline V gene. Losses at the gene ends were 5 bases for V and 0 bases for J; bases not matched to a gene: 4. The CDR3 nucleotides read TGTGCCAGCAGTCCGACAGGGAGCTCCTACAATGAGCAGTTCTTC. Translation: CASSPTGSSYNEQFF.

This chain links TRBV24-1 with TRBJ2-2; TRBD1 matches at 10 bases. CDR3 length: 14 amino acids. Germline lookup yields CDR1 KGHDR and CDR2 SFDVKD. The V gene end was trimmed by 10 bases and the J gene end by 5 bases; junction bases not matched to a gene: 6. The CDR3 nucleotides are TGTGCCACTGGGGGACAGGGGAAGACCGGGGAGCTGTTTTTT. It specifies CATGGQGKTGELFF.

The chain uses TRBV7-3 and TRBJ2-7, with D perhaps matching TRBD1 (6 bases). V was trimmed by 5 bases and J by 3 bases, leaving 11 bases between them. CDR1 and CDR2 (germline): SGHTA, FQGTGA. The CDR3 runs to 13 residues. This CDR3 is CASSPGHRYEQYF. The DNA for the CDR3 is TGTGCCAGCAGCCCGGGACACCGCTACGAGCAGTACTTC.

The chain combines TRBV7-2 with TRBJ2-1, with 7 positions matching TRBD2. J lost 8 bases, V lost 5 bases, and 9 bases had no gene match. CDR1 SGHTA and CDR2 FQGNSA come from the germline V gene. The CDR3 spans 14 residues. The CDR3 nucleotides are TGTGCCAGCAGCGAGTGGCGGGAGCTCGATGAGCAGTTCTTC. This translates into CASSEWRELDEQFF.

DNA of the CDR3: TGTGCCAGCAGCTTAGGCTTAAACACAGATACGCAGTATTTT. Its protein product is CASSLGLNTDTQYF. This sequence joins TRBV13 and TRBJ2-3; no clear D gene. V lost 0 bases and J 2 bases, leaving 6 bases between the germline ends. The CDR3 totals 14 residues. Germline V gives CDR1 PRHDT, CDR2 FYEKMQ (reference sequence).

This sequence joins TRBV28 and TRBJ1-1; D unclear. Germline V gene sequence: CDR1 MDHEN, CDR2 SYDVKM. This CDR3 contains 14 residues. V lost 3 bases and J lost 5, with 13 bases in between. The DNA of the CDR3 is TGTGCCAGCAGTTTCCGGATAAGGAGGACTGAAGCTTTCTTT. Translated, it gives CASSFRIRRTEAFF.

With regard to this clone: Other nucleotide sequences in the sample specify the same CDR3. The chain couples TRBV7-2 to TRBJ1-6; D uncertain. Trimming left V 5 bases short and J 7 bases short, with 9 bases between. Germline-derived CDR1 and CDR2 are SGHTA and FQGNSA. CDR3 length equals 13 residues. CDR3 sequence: CASSPDSNSPLHF. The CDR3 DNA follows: TGTGCCAGCAGCCCCGACTCAAATTCACCCCTCCACTTT.

The CDR3 here is CASSILRARGYTF. CDR3 sequence (DNA): TGTGCCAGTAGTATTCTCAGGGCGCGTGGCTACACCTTC. The gene calls are TRBV19 and TRBJ1-2, with D possibly matching TRBD1 (5 bases). This CDR3 region has 13 residues. The V and J ends lost 3 bases and 7 bases respectively, with 12 bases between them. CDR1 and CDR2 from the germline V gene are LNHDA and SQIVND (reference sequence).

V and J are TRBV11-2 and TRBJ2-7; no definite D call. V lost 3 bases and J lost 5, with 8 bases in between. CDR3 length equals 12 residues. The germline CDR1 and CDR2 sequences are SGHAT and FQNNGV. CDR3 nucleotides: TGTGCCAGCAGCTTTATGGGCCACGAGCAGTACTTC. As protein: CASSFMGHEQYF.

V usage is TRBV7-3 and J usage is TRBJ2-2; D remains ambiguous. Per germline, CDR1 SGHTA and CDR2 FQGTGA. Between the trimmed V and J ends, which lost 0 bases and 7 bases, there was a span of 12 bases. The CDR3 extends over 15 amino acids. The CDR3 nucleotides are TGTGCCAGCAGCTTAACGCGGTCGAATGACGGGGAGCTGTTTTTT. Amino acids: CASSLTRSNDGELFF. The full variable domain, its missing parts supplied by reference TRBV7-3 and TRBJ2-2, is GAGVSQTPSNKVTEKGKYVELRCDPISGHTALYWYRQSLGQGPEFLIYFQGTGAADDSGLPNDRFFAVRPEGSVSTLKIQRTERGDSAVYLCASSLTRSNDGELFFGEGSRLTVL.

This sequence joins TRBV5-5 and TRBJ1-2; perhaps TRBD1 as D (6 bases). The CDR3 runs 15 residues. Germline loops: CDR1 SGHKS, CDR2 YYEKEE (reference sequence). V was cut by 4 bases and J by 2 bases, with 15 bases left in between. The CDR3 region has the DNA TGTGCCAGCAGCCCCGGGGGGGGCGAGAACTATGGCTACACCTTC. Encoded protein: CASSPGGGENYGYTF.

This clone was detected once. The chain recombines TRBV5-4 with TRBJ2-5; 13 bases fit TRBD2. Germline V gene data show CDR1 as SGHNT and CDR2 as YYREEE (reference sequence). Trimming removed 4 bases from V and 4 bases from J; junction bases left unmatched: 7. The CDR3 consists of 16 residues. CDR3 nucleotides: TGTGCCAGCAGCCACGGGACTAGCGGGACTGGAGAGACCCAGTACTTC. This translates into CASSHGTSGTGETQYF.

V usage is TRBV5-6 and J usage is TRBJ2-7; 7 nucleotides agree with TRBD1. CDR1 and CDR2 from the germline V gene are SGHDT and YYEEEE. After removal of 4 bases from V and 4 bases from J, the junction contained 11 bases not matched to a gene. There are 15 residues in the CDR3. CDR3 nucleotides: TGTGCCAGCAGCGGCGGACAGGTCTTGGGGTACGAGCAGTACTTC. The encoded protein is CASSGGQVLGYEQYF.

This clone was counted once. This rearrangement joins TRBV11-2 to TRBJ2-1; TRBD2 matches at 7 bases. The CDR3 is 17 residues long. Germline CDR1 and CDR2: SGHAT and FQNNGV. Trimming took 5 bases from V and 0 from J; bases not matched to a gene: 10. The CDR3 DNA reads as TGTGCCAGCAGCCCTTTCAGCGGGACCCGCTCCTACAATGAGCAGTTCTTC. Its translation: CASSPFSGTRSYNEQFF.

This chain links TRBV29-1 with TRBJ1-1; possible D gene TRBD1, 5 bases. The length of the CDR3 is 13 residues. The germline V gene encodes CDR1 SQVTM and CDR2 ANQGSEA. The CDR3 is CSSGEGSNTEAFF. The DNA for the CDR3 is TGCAGTTCGGGGGAGGGGTCGAACACTGAAGCTTTCTTT.

CDR3 sequence (DNA): TGCGCCAGCAGCCAAGTGGCGGGAGGGCCGGGGTACGAGCAGTACTTC. It encodes CASSQVAGGPGYEQYF. V usage is TRBV4-3 and J usage is TRBJ2-7, with 9 positions matching TRBD2. Germline-derived CDR1 and CDR2 are LGHNA and YSLEER. The CDR3 loop spans 16 amino acids. V gave up 1 base and J gave up 4 bases; unmatched junction bases: 8.

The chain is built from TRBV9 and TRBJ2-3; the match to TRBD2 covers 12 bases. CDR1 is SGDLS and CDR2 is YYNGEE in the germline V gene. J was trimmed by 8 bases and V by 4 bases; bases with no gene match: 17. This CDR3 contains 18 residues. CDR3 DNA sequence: TGTGCCAGCAGCTTCCCATCCAGGACTAGCGGGATGCCGGGTACGCAGTATTTT. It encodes CASSFPSRTSGMPGTQYF.

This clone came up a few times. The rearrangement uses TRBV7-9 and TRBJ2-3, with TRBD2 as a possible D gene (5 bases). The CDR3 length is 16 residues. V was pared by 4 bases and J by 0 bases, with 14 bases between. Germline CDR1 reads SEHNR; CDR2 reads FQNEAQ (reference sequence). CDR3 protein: CASSSPSTFSTDTQYF. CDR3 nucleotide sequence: TGTGCCAGCAGCTCGCCTAGCACCTTTAGCACAGATACGCAGTATTTT.

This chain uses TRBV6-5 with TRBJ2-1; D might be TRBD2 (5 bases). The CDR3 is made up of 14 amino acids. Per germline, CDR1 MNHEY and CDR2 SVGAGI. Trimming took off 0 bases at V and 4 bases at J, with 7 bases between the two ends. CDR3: CASSYSRAYNEQFF. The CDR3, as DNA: TGTGCCAGCAGTTACTCGAGGGCTTACAATGAGCAGTTCTTC.

CDR3 loop: CASRNDGGNEKLFF. CDR3 nucleotides: TGTGCCAGCAGAAACGACGGGGGGAATGAAAAACTGTTTTTT. V and J are TRBV6-6 and TRBJ1-4, with a weak D call TRBD1 (5 bases). The CDR3 consists of 14 residues. V was pared by 6 bases and J by 5 bases, with 13 bases between. Germline values: CDR1 MNHNY, CDR2 SVGAGI (reference sequence).

The CDR3 sequence: CATSGFDGANYGYTF. The CDR3 DNA sequence: TGTGCCACCAGTGGCTTTGACGGAGCTAACTATGGCTACACCTTC. J is TRBJ1-2 and V is TRBV24-1; D is undetermined. The CDR3 sequence is 15 residues long. V was pared by 5 bases and J by 0 bases, with 12 bases between. Per the germline V gene, CDR1 is KGHDR and CDR2 is SFDVKD.

The CDR3 DNA reads TGTGCCAGCAGCCGAAAGGGAGGGGTCCCCATATATTTT. This sequence encodes CASSRKGGVPIYF. The chain links TRBV3-1 (or the pseudogene TRBV3-2) to TRBJ1-3; a weak D match, TRBD1 (5 bases). The germline V and J ends were trimmed by 4 bases and 11 bases, with 15 bases remaining between them. Per the germline V gene, CDR1 is LGHDT and CDR2 is YNNKEL (reference sequence). CDR3 length equals 13 residues.

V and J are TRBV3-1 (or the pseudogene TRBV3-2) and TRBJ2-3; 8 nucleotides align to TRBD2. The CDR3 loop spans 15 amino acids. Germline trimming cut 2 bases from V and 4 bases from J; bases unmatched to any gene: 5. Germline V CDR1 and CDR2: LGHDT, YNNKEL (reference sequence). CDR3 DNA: TGTGCCAGCAGCCAAAACCCTAGCGGGCCAGATACGCAGTATTTT. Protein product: CASSQNPSGPDTQYF.

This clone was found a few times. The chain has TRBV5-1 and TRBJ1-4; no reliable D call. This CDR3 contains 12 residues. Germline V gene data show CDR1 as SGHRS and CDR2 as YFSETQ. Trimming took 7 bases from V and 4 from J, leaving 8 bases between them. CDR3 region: CASRQRNEKLFF. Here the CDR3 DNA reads TGCGCCAGCCGCCAGCGTAATGAAAAACTGTTTTTT.

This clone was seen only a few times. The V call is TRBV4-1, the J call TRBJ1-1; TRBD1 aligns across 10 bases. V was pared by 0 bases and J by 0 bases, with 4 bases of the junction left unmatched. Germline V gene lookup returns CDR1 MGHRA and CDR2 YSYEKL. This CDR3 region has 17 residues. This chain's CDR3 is CASSQEPTGGMNTEAFF. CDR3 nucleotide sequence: TGCGCCAGCAGCCAAGAACCGACAGGGGGCATGAACACTGAAGCTTTCTTT.

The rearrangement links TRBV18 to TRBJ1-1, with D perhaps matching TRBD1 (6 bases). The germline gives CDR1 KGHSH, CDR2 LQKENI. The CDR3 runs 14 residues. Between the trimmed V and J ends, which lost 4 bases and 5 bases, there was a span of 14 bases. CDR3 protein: CASSRGGGATEAFF. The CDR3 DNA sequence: TGTGCCAGCTCACGGGGAGGGGGAGCGACTGAAGCTTTCTTT.

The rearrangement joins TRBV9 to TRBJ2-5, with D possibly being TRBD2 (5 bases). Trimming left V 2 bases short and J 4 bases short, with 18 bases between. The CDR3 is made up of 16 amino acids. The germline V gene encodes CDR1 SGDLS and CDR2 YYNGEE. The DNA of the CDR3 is TGTGCCAGCAGCGTCTCAGCTCAAACTAGTGTAGAGACCCAGTACTTC. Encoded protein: CASSVSAQTSVETQYF.

As DNA, the CDR3 is TGTGCCAGCAGTGAAGCGCGCCTCCCCGGACAGGGGAGAGGAAACACCATATATTTT. As protein: CASSEARLPGQGRGNTIYF. The rearrangement uses TRBV6-1 and TRBJ1-3; TRBD1 matches 9 bases. Per the germline V gene, CDR1 is MNHNS and CDR2 is SASEGT. The J segment lost 4 bases and the V segment lost 0 bases, leaving 13 bases of the junction unmatched. The CDR3 is 19 amino acids.